These T cell receptor beta chains were read from a single sample in a study of PD-1 blockade in classical Hodgkin lymphoma. Here immunoSEQ multiplex PCR was the method, and the copy in TCRdb shows in-frame clones only, minus some. The data hold about 41,000 clones, with approximately 70% observed a single time. Here the sequenced sample was peripheral blood mononuclear cells (PBMCs), taken before the fourth cycle of nivolumab. The receptors shown here come from a human donor with classical Hodgkin lymphoma. Each CDR3 is given without its conserved first and last residue.

>TRBV10-3|TRBJ1-4
AISKSSGTNEKLF
>TRBV15|TRBJ2-5
ATLGAGEDETQY
>TRBV7-8|TRBJ1-5
ASSSMDRGNQPQH
>TRBV4-1|TRBJ2-6
ASRGGAGANVLT
>TRBV27|TRBJ2-2
ASSLSQAGELF
>TRBV5-8|TRBJ1-6
ASSLRTESPLH
>TRBV4-2|TRBJ1-2
ASSQDYGETGRTYGYT
>TRBV6-6|TRBJ2-3
ASSTYDTQY
>TRBV4-2|TRBJ2-1
ASSQEAYGGTGGYNEQF
>TRBV2|TRBJ2-7
ASSLDANAEQY
>TRBV6-5|TRBJ1-1
ASSYSVTGATEAF
>TRBV6-5|TRBJ1-1
ASSYSGENTEAF
>TRBV6-6|TRBJ1-5
ASSSDQPQH
>TRBV7-2|TRBJ2-7
ASSLTAQSAEY